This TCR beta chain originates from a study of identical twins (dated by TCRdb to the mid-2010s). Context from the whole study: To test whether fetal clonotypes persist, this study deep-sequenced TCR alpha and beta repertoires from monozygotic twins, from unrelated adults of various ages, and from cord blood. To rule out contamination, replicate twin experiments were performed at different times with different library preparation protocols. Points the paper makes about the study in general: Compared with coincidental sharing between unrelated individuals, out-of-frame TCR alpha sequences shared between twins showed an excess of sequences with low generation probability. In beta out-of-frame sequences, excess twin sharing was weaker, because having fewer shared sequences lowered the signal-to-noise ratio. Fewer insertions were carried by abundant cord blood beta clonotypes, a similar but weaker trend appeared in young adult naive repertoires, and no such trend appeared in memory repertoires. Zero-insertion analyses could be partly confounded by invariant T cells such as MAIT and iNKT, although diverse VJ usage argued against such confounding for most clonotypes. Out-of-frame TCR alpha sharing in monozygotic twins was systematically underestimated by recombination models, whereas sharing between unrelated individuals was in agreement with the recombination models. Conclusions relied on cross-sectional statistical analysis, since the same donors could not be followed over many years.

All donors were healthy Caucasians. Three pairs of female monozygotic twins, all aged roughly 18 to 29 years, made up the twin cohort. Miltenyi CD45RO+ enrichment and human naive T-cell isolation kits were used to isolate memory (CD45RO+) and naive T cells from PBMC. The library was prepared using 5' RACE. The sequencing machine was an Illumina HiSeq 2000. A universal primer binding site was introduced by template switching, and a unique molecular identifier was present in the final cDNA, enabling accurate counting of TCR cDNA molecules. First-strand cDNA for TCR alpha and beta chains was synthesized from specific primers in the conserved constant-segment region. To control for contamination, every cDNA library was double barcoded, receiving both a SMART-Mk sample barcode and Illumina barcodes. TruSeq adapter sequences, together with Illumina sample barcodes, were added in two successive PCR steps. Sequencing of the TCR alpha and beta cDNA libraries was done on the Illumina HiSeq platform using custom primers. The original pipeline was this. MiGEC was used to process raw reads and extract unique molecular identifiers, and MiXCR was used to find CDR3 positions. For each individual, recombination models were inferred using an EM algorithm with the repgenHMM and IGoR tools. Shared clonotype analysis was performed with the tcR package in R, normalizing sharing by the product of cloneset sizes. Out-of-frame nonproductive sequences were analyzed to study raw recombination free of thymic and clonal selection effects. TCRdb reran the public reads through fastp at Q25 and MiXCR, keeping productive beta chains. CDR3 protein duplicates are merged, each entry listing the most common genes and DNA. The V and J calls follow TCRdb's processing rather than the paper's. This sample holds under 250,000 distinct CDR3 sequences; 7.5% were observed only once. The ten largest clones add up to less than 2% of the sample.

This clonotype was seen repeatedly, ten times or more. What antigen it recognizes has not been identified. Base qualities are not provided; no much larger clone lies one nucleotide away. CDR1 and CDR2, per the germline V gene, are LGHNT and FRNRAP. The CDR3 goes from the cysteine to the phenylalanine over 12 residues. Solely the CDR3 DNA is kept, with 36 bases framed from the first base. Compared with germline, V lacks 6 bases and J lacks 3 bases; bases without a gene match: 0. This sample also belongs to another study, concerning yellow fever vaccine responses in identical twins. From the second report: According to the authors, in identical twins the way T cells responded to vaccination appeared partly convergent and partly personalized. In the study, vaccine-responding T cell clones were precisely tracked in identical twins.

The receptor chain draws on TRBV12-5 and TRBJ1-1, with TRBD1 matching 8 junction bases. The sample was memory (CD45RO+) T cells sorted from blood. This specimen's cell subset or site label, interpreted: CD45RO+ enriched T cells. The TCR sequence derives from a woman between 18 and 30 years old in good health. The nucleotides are TGTGCTAGTGGGGACAGGGACACTGAAGCTTTCTTT. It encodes CASGDRDTEAFF.